What follows are 10 T cell receptor beta chains derived from one specimen sequenced in a study of neoadjuvant anti-PD-1 for oral cavity cancer. The table came from immunoSEQ multiplex PCR; TCRdb's copy has only in-frame clones and leaves some out. The sample consists of 13,000 to 15,000 clones, roughly 67% of them appearing once. The specimen comprised PBMCs, sampled before nivolumab (anti-PD-1) treatment. The receptors here all came from a person aged 35-79 years with oral cavity squamous cell carcinoma.

The V and J genes are TRBV5-4 and TRBJ2-1, with D possibly matching TRBD1 (7 bases). The V end lost 1 base, the J end lost 6 bases, and 8 bases lay between the germline ends. The CDR3 spans 13 residues. Germline CDR1 is SGHNT and CDR2 is YYREEE (reference sequence). For the CDR3, the DNA is TGTGCCAGCAGCTTGCAGGGGGGCAATGAGCAGTTCTTC. This sequence encodes CASSLQGGNEQFF.

Only a few counts were recorded for this clone. V and J are TRBV7-2 and TRBJ2-1, with D possibly being TRBD2 (5 bases). CDR1 is SGHTA and CDR2 is FQGNSA in the germline V gene. This CDR3 has 12 amino acids. V was cut by 8 bases and J by 7 bases, with 12 bases left in between. Here the CDR3 reads CASSHPGNEQFF. DNA for the CDR3: TGTGCCAGCTCCCACCCGGGGAATGAGCAGTTCTTC.

The rearrangement links TRBV4-2 to TRBJ2-3, with D possibly matching TRBD2 (6 bases). The germline V and J ends were trimmed by 3 bases and 4 bases, with 11 bases remaining between them. Germline values: CDR1 LGHNA, CDR2 YNFKEQ. The CDR3 is 14 residues long. In nucleotides, the CDR3 is TGTGCCAGCAGCCAGAATCCTAGCGCAGATACGCAGTATTTT. Amino acid sequence: CASSQNPSADTQYF.

A few counts support this clone. The J gene is TRBJ1-2, the V gene TRBV29-1; D may be TRBD1 (5 bases). This CDR3 comprises 15 residues. Trimming shortened V by 1 base and J by 5 bases, and 17 bases separated the two germline ends. Germline CDR1 and CDR2: SQVTM and ANQGSEA. The CDR3 DNA reads TGCAGCGTTGAAGGTTCCGGGACGGCTACTTATGGCTACACCTTC. Its protein product is CSVEGSGTATYGYTF.

The gene calls are TRBV7-8 and TRBJ1-3, with D hard to call. Trimming pared 4 bases from V and 0 bases from J, leaving 13 bases between. CDR3 length: 16 amino acids. Looked up from germline, CDR1 is SGHVS and CDR2 is FQNEAQ. The CDR3 DNA follows: TGTGCCAGCAGCTCCGGGAGGTTAAACTCTGGAAACACCATATATTTT. Encoded protein: CASSSGRLNSGNTIYF.

The chain uses TRBV27 and TRBJ2-2; TRBD2 might be the D (6 bases). V lost 2 bases, J lost 11 bases, and 12 bases lay in between. The CDR3 extends over 13 amino acids. Germline V gives CDR1 MNHEY, CDR2 SMNVEV (reference sequence). In DNA form, the CDR3 reads TGTGCCAGCAGTTTACGGGCGGGGCTCGAGCTGTTTTTT. Translation gives CASSLRAGLELFF.

Here the CDR3 reads CASSLAGGGENEQYF. The CDR3 region has the DNA TGCGCCAGCAGCTTGGCCGGTGGCGGGGAGAATGAGCAGTACTTC. The chain is built from TRBV5-1 and TRBJ2-7, with D perhaps TRBD2 (6 bases). Germline V gene data show CDR1 as SGHRS and CDR2 as YFSETQ. Trimming took off 0 bases at V and 7 bases at J, with 17 bases between the two ends. The CDR3 contains 15 residues.

This clone was seen once. This chain links TRBV5-1 with TRBJ2-7; maybe TRBD2 (6 bases). The CDR3 covers 14 residues. V was pared by 7 bases and J by 3 bases, with 17 bases between. Germline V gives CDR1 SGHRS, CDR2 YFSETQ. The CDR3 DNA is TGCGCCAGCGCTCCCGCGGGATCTGACTACGAGCAGTACTTC. Amino acid sequence: CASAPAGSDYEQYF.

This clone has only one observation. V and J are TRBV5-3 and TRBJ2-3; the D gene is possibly TRBD1 (8 bases). TRBV5-3 is an ORF; its function is uncertain. Between the trimmed V and J ends, which lost 8 bases and 5 bases, there was a span of 18 bases. This CDR3 contains 14 residues. The CDR3 sequence is CASLRGRERDTQYF. The DNA of the CDR3 is TGTGCCAGCCTCAGGGGGCGGGAGAGAGATACGCAGTATTTT.

In its sample, this clone was seen once. The rearrangement links TRBV15 to TRBJ1-1; 9 bases are a match to TRBD1. This CDR3 has 14 residues. J was trimmed by 6 bases and V by 2 bases; bases with no gene match: 4. Germline CDR1 is LNHNV and CDR2 is YYDKDF (reference sequence). The CDR3 coding sequence is TGTGCCACCAGCAGAAGGACAGGGGATTCTGAAGCTTTCTTT. This encodes CATSRRTGDSEAFF.